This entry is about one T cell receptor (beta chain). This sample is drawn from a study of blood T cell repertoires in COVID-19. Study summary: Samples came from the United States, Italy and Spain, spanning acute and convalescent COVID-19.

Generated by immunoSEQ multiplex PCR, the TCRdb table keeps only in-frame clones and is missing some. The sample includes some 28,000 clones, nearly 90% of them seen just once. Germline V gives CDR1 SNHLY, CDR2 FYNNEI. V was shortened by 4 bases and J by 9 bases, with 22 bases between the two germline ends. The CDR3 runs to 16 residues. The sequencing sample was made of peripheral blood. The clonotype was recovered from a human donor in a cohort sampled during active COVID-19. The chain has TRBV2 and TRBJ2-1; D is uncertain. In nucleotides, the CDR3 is TGTGCCAGCAGTGTTGGCAGGATTTCCCCAAACGGTGAGCAGTTCTTC. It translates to CASSVGRISPNGEQFF.